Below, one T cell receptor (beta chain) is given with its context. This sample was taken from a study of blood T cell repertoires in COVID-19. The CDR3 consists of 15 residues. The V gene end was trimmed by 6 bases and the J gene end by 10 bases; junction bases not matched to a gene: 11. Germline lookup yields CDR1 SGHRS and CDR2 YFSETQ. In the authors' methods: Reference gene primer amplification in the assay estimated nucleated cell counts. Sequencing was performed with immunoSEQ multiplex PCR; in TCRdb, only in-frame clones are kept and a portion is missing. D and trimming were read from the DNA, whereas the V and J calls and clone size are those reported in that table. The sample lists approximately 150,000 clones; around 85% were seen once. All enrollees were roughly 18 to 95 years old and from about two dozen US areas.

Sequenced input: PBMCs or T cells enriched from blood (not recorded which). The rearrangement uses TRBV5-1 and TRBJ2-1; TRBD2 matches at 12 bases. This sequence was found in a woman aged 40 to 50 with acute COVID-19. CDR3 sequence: CASKGLAGGPGEQFF. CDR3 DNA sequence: TGCGCCAGCAAGGGGCTAGCGGGAGGGCCAGGGGAGCAGTTCTTC.